The rows below give T cell receptor beta chains drawn from one sample of a study of immune characteristics of hereditary and idiopathic chronic pancreatitis. Some clones are missing from TCRdb's copy, which holds only in-frame ones; the method was immunoSEQ multiplex PCR. This table has fewer than 10,000 clones, about 76% appearing once. The sequenced sample consisted of pancreas tissue with idiopathic chronic pancreatitis. These receptors originate from a human donor with chronic pancreatitis. Both conserved end residues are part of each CDR3. D genes are given only for firm matches. Rows give clone size only sometimes, using once, few, many, or a class for an expanded clone.

v_gene,abundance,j_gene,d_gene,CDR3aa,CDR3nt
TRBV30,-,TRBJ1-1,TRBD1,CAWSEQGAMAAFF,TGTGCCTGGAGTGAGCAGGGGGCAATGGCAGCTTTCTTT
TRBV29-1,-,TRBJ2-5,TRBD2,CSVATDSGVQETQYF,TGCAGCGTTGCCACGGATAGCGGGGTCCAAGAGACCCAGTACTTC
TRBV21-1,-,TRBJ2-2,-,CASSKATGADTGELFF,TGTGCCAGCAGCAAAGCGACGGGGGCAGACACCGGGGAGCTGTTTTTT
TRBV12-3/TRBV12-4,-,TRBJ2-3,-,CASTKGTDTQYF,TGTGCCAGCACCAAGGGCACAGATACGCAGTATTTT
TRBV7-9,-,TRBJ1-1,TRBD1,CASSLTGVISRTEAFF,TGTGCCAGCAGTTTGACAGGGGTGATTTCCCGCACTGAAGCTTTCTTT
TRBV7-3,-,TRBJ2-4,TRBD2,CASSLRGDGLASIQYF,TGTGCCAGCAGCTTAAGGGGCGATGGACTAGCCAGCATTCAGTACTTC
TRBV28,-,TRBJ1-3,-,CASSLWAGNTIYF,TGTGCCAGCAGTTTATGGGCTGGAAACACCATATATTTT
TRBV10-1,-,TRBJ1-2,-,CASSERPGIGYTF,TGCGCCAGCAGTGAGCGCCCCGGGATAGGCTACACCTTC
TRBV6-5,few,TRBJ2-3,-,CASTPPGAHTQYF,TGTGCCAGCACACCTCCCGGGGCTCATACGCAGTATTTT
TRBV4-3,-,TRBJ1-6,-,CASSQDSHRTPLHF,TGCGCCAGCAGCCAAGATTCCCATCGGACACCCCTCCACTTT
TRBV6-2/TRBV6-3,-,TRBJ1-1,-,CASSYPPSRVYTEAFF,TGTGCCAGCAGTTACCCCCCAAGCAGGGTCTACACTGAAGCTTTCTTT
TRBV28,-,TRBJ1-2,TRBD1,CASSTGDYGYTF,TGTGCCAGCTCTACAGGGGACTATGGCTACACCTTC
TRBV9,once,TRBJ2-5,TRBD2,CASSVGERGGQQETQYF,TGTGCCAGCAGCGTAGGGGAGCGGGGGGGCCAGCAAGAGACCCAGTACTTC
TRBV19,-,TRBJ2-7,-,CATPQRDEQYF,TGTGCCACTCCGCAAAGGGACGAGCAGTACTTC
TRBV3-1/TRBV3-2,few,TRBJ1-2,-,CASSQDTAYGYTF,TGTGCCAGCAGCCAAGACACAGCGTATGGCTACACCTTC
TRBV28,-,TRBJ1-6,TRBD1,CASSPDRALGPLHF,TGTGCCAGCAGCCCGGACAGGGCCTTAGGACCCCTCCACTTT
TRBV5-5,-,TRBJ1-4,TRBD1,CASSLGGQGEKLFF,TGTGCCAGCAGCTTGGGAGGACAGGGCGAAAAACTGTTTTTT